The 19 T cell receptor beta chains given below trace back to one sample, sequenced in a study of T cells in localized non-small cell lung cancer. This table comes from immunoSEQ multiplex PCR, and its TCRdb copy is limited to in-frame clones, with some not included. The table has 59,000 or so clones, more than 85% seen once. Sequenced material: peripheral blood, taken before any cancer treatment. These receptors were obtained from a man aged 35-75 years with stage I lung adenocarcinoma.

This chain connects TRBV2 to TRBJ2-3; the match to TRBD2 covers 11 bases. Germline trimming cut 8 bases from V and 1 base from J; bases unmatched to any gene: 5. The germline CDR1 and CDR2 sequences are SNHLY and FYNNEI. This CDR3 region has 15 residues. DNA of the CDR3: TGTGCCAGCCCAATAGCGGGAGGGGGCACAGATACGCAGTATTTT. It translates to CASPIAGGGTDTQYF.

The chain combines TRBV7-2 with TRBJ1-2; D remains unclear. Germline CDR1 reads SGHTA; CDR2 reads FQGNSA. Trimming pared 8 bases from V and 6 bases from J, leaving 22 bases between. This CDR3 region has 15 residues. The CDR3 DNA follows: TGTGCCAGCGCAAGGAAAGGGTCCCAAGCGGATGGCTACACCTTC. Its translation: CASARKGSQADGYTF.

This rearrangement joins TRBV4-1 to TRBJ2-5; TRBD1 aligns across 7 bases. Germline CDR1 reads MGHRA; CDR2 reads YSYEKL. Trimming took 0 bases from V and 2 from J; bases not matched to a gene: 3. The CDR3 has 15 amino acids. The CDR3 loop is CASSQDSGQQETQYF. CDR3 coding DNA: TGCGCCAGCAGCCAAGATTCGGGACAGCAAGAGACCCAGTACTTC.

CDR3 coding DNA: TGTGCCAGTAGCAGGAGGCCAGATACGCAGTATTTT. It translates to CASSRRPDTQYF. V and J are TRBV19 and TRBJ2-3; tentative D call: TRBD2 (5 bases). The CDR3 runs 12 residues. CDR1 is LNHDA, CDR2 SQIVND, per germline (reference sequence). V lost 6 bases, J lost 4 bases, and 8 bases lay in between.

The rearrangement uses TRBV5-1 and TRBJ2-5; D possibly corresponds to TRBD2 (6 bases). Germline V gene sequence: CDR1 SGHRS, CDR2 YFSETQ. This CDR3 has 19 amino acids. Between the trimmed V and J ends, which lost 4 bases and 4 bases, there was a span of 29 bases. CDR3 loop: CASSRPRGSGEERGETQYF. CDR3 DNA: TGCGCCAGCAGCCGCCCTCGGGGGTCCGGCGAAGAGAGGGGAGAGACCCAGTACTTC.

In DNA form, the CDR3 reads TGTGCCACCAGCAGAGGGGACACACAAGAGACCCAGTACTTC. Protein: CATSRGDTQETQYF. The V and J genes are TRBV15 and TRBJ2-5, with D possibly matching TRBD1 (6 bases). Trimming removed 1 base at V and 2 bases at J, with 8 bases between. Per germline, CDR1 LNHNV and CDR2 YYDKDF (reference sequence). CDR3 length: 14 residues.

As DNA, the CDR3 is TGCAGCGTCCAACCGGGACTAGGGGATGATGAGCAGTTCTTC. Translation: CSVQPGLGDDEQFF. V usage is TRBV29-1 and J usage is TRBJ2-1, with 8 positions matching TRBD2. With 6 bases clipped from V and 8 bases from J, the junction kept 12 bases outside the gene matches. Germline V gene lookup returns CDR1 SQVTM and CDR2 ANQGSEA. CDR3 length: 14 residues.

The gene calls are TRBV5-1 and TRBJ2-5, with unresolved D. Between the trimmed V and J ends, which lost 6 bases and 0 bases, there was a span of 12 bases. This CDR3 spans 14 amino acids. In germline, CDR1 is SGHRS, CDR2 YFSETQ. CDR3 sequence: CASTPLGNQETQYF. CDR3 nucleotides: TGCGCCAGCACCCCCTTAGGGAACCAAGAGACCCAGTACTTC.

This chain connects TRBV4-1 to TRBJ1-4; D unclear. CDR3 length equals 14 residues. Germline V lookup: CDR1 MGHRA, CDR2 YSYEKL. The ends were cut back, 0 bases at V and 4 bases at J, with 6 bases in the middle. CDR3 DNA sequence: TGCGCCAGCAGCCAAGACCAGCTTAATGAAAAACTGTTTTTT. Translating it yields CASSQDQLNEKLFF.

The chain recombines TRBV5-6 with TRBJ2-2; D is uncertain. This CDR3 spans 13 amino acids. Germline CDR1 is SGHDT and CDR2 is YYEEEE. The V end lost 2 bases, the J end lost 5 bases, and 7 bases lay between the germline ends. The CDR3 sequence: CASSLERTGELFF. The CDR3 DNA is TGTGCCAGCAGCTTAGAGAGAACCGGGGAGCTGTTTTTT.

In its sample, this clone was seen once. The J gene is TRBJ2-7, the V gene TRBV5-6; D gene ambiguous. The germline V gene has CDR1 SGHDT and CDR2 YYEEEE. V lost 0 bases to trimming and J lost 0 bases, with 7 bases between them. The CDR3 is 14 residues long. CDR3 loop: CASSLEGSSYEQYF. For the CDR3, the DNA is TGTGCCAGCAGCTTGGAAGGAAGCTCCTACGAGCAGTACTTC.

The chain employs TRBV11-2 and TRBJ2-7, with TRBD2 matching over 11 bases. V gave up 3 bases and J gave up 4 bases; unmatched junction bases: 14. CDR1 and CDR2 from the germline V gene are SGHAT and FQNNGV. The CDR3 has 18 residues. The CDR3 loop reads CASSFRGASSGRNYEQYF. CDR3 nucleotides: TGTGCCAGCAGCTTTCGGGGGGCGTCTAGCGGGAGGAATTACGAGCAGTACTTC. The entire variable domain, with the rest obtained from reference TRBV11-2 and TRBJ2-7, is as follows: EAGVAQSPRYKIIEKRQSVAFWCNPISGHATLYWYQQILGQGPKLLIQFQNNGVVDDSQLPKDRFSAERLKGVDSTLKIQPAKLEDSAVYLCASSFRGASSGRNYEQYFGPGTRLTVT.

This rearrangement joins TRBV19 to TRBJ1-3; no clear D gene. V lost 1 base and J 0 bases, leaving 7 bases between the germline ends. CDR1 and CDR2 from the germline V gene are LNHDA and SQIVND (reference sequence). The CDR3 contains 15 residues. The CDR3, as DNA: TGTGCCAGTAGTATAGCTGCAGCCTCTGGAAACACCATATATTTT. Its protein is CASSIAAASGNTIYF.

The chain uses TRBV7-2 and TRBJ1-1; possible D gene TRBD1, 6 bases. Germline CDR1 reads SGHTA; CDR2 reads FQGNSA. The length of the CDR3 is 14 residues. Trimming took off 5 bases at V and 3 bases at J, with 13 bases between the two ends. The DNA of the CDR3 is TGTGCCAGCAGCGTAAACAGGGCGGACACTGAAGCTTTCTTT. Protein: CASSVNRADTEAFF. The full variable domain, completed using reference TRBV7-2 and TRBJ1-1, is GAGVSQSPSNKVTEKGKDVELRCDPISGHTALYWYRQSLGQGLEFLIYFQGNSAPDKSGLPSDRFSAERTGGSVSTLTIQRTQQEDSAVYLCASSVNRADTEAFFGQGTRLTVV.

This clone has just one count. The chain uses TRBV28 and TRBJ2-3, with 12 bases fitting TRBD2. The CDR3 length is 18 residues. J was trimmed by 0 bases and V by 4 bases; bases with no gene match: 8. Germline V gene sequence: CDR1 MDHEN, CDR2 SYDVKM. The CDR3 is CASSYLWTSGASTDTQYF. In nucleotides, the CDR3 is TGTGCCAGCAGTTACCTTTGGACTAGCGGGGCCAGCACAGATACGCAGTATTTT.

The chain recombines TRBV14 with TRBJ2-1; 10 bases agree with TRBD2. The germline V gene encodes CDR1 SGHDN and CDR2 FVKESK. CDR3 size: 15 residues. V shed 5 bases and J 9 bases; nucleotides not matched to a gene: 10. As DNA, the CDR3 is TGTGCCAGCAGCAGGGGCCTAGCGGGAGTGACTGAGCAGTTCTTC. Residues: CASSRGLAGVTEQFF.

The chain links TRBV5-6 to TRBJ2-7; possibly TRBD2 for D (5 bases). The CDR3 runs 14 residues. Trimming stripped 0 bases from V and 3 bases from J, with 10 bases between. Germline CDR1 reads SGHDT; CDR2 reads YYEEEE. The CDR3 region is CASSLANGVYEQYF. The CDR3 DNA reads as TGTGCCAGCAGCTTGGCCAACGGGGTCTACGAGCAGTACTTC.

V and J are TRBV5-1 and TRBJ2-5; D ambiguous. Trimming pared 0 bases from V and 0 bases from J, leaving 9 bases between. Germline CDR1 SGHRS, CDR2 YFSETQ. This CDR3 comprises 15 residues. This CDR3 reads CASSLAGAYQETQYF. For the CDR3, the DNA is TGCGCCAGCAGCTTGGCGGGCGCGTACCAAGAGACCCAGTACTTC.

The chain combines TRBV7-3 with TRBJ2-1; maybe TRBD2 (5 bases). The ends were cut back, 3 bases at V and 10 bases at J, with 19 bases in the middle. The CDR3 length is 15 residues. Germline CDR1 reads SGHTA; CDR2 reads FQGTGA. CDR3 coding DNA: TGTGCCAGCAGCTTCACCGCCCGGGGTGTTTCCGAGCAGTTCTTC. Translation: CASSFTARGVSEQFF.